A single sample is the source of the 29 T cell receptor beta chains below, sequenced in a study of CD8+ T cells in alopecia areata. Reverse transcribed after extraction, RNA yielded cDNA as the sequencing template. Profiling relied on immunoSEQ multiplex PCR, and the TCRdb table lists in-frame clones only, not all of them. There are around 69,000 clones in the sample; about three fifths occur only once, and over 15% lies in the top ten. This specimen consisted of CD8+ T cells sorted from blood, obtained at week 0. Every receptor here comes from a human donor with alopecia areata.

The gene calls are TRBV6-5 and TRBJ2-3; no clear D. There are 15 residues in the CDR3. V gave up 2 bases and J gave up 2 bases, with 11 bases separating them. Germline loops: CDR1 MNHEY, CDR2 SVGAGI. CDR3 coding DNA: TGTGCCAGCAGTTACGGGTTCGCTAACACAGATACGCAGTATTTT. Encoded protein: CASSYGFANTDTQYF.

This chain links TRBV30 with TRBJ1-5; 8 nucleotides align to TRBD1. The ends lost 3 bases at V and 3 bases at J; junction bases unmatched: 1. Germline loops: CDR1 GTSNPN, CDR2 SVGIG (reference sequence). The CDR3 extends over 13 amino acids. The CDR3 DNA reads as TGTGCCTGGAGGACAGGGGTCAATCAGCCCCAGCATTTT. Translating gives CAWRTGVNQPQHF.

The chain joins TRBV7-6 to TRBJ1-3, with D perhaps matching TRBD1 (5 bases). Germline V gene data show CDR1 as SGHVS and CDR2 as FNYEAQ. Trimming removed 5 bases from V and 2 bases from J, with 16 bases in between. The CDR3 has 16 amino acids. The CDR3 DNA follows: TGTGCCAGCAGCCCGGGGCCGGGGTCAGCTGGAAACACCATATATTTT. This sequence encodes CASSPGPGSAGNTIYF.

The DNA for the CDR3 is TGTGCCAGCAGCCCCTCGACAGGGGCCCCTGAAGCTTTCTTT. Protein: CASSPSTGAPEAFF. The chain has TRBV6-5 and TRBJ1-1; TRBD1 agrees at 8 bases. Germline CDR1 MNHEY, CDR2 SVGAGI. The CDR3 extends over 14 amino acids. Trimming removed 6 bases from V and 6 bases from J; junction bases left unmatched: 9.

The chain joins TRBV7-9 to TRBJ2-3, with 8 nucleotides matching TRBD1. V lost 6 bases and J lost 1; bases outside the gene matches: 12. The CDR3 contains 17 residues. Per germline, CDR1 SEHNR and CDR2 FQNEAQ (reference sequence). In DNA, the CDR3 is TGTGCCAGCAGGGGGGTCCACCAGGGGGCCGGCACAGATACGCAGTATTTT. Its translation: CASRGVHQGAGTDTQYF.

This chain links TRBV4-1 with TRBJ2-2; 10 bases match TRBD1. The germline CDR1 and CDR2 sequences are MGHRA and YSYEKL. The CDR3 has 16 residues. The ends lost 3 bases at V and 7 bases at J; junction bases unmatched: 8. The CDR3 loop reads CASSHPGQGTGGELFF. DNA for the CDR3: TGCGCCAGCAGCCACCCGGGACAGGGGACGGGCGGGGAGCTGTTTTTT.

A few counts support this clone. The V gene is TRBV29-1, the J gene TRBJ2-1; the D gene is possibly TRBD2 (5 bases). CDR3 length equals 12 residues. CDR1 and CDR2 from the germline V gene are SQVTM and ANQGSEA. V lost 6 bases and J 5 bases, leaving 11 bases between the germline ends. This CDR3 reads CSVAATHNEQFF. CDR3 DNA: TGCAGCGTAGCGGCGACTCACAATGAGCAGTTCTTC.

This sequence joins TRBV30 and TRBJ1-3; TRBD1 aligns across 7 bases. The CDR3 has 16 amino acids. The ends lost 7 bases at V and 0 bases at J; junction bases unmatched: 12. Germline V lookup: CDR1 GTSNPN, CDR2 SVGIG (reference sequence). The CDR3 DNA reads as TGTGCCTTACGGGACAGTTTTTCGGACTCTGGAAACACCATATATTTT. This codes for CALRDSFSDSGNTIYF.

This clone was counted only a few times. As DNA, the CDR3 is TGCGCCAGCAGCCAAGGTTGGACTAGCGGGGGTGTCAAGACCCAGTACTTC. Amino acids: CASSQGWTSGGVKTQYF. The rearrangement uses TRBV4-1 and TRBJ2-5; 13 nucleotides agree with TRBD2. The V gene's germline CDR1 is MGHRA and CDR2 YSYEKL. This CDR3 contains 17 residues. V shed 1 base, J shed 6 bases, and the junction held 8 bases outside the gene matches.

This clone turned up a few times. V gene TRBV9 combines with J gene TRBJ2-3; D unclear. Between the trimmed V and J ends, which lost 3 bases and 4 bases, there was a span of 6 bases. Germline values: CDR1 SGDLS, CDR2 YYNGEE. The CDR3 extends over 12 amino acids. The CDR3 DNA reads as TGTGCCAGCAGCGGGACGGCAGATACGCAGTATTTT. As protein: CASSGTADTQYF.

The V gene is TRBV6-5, the J gene TRBJ1-1, with D possibly matching TRBD1 (5 bases). The germline gives CDR1 MNHEY, CDR2 SVGAGI. V dropped 2 bases and J dropped 3 bases, with 13 bases sitting between them. The CDR3 covers 15 residues. CDR3 DNA sequence: TGTGCCAGCAGTTACGACAGCGGGCCTGACACTGAAGCTTTCTTT. Residues: CASSYDSGPDTEAFF.

This clone was seen a few times. The chain joins TRBV29-1 to TRBJ2-7; TRBD2 matches 9 bases. The J segment lost 4 bases and the V segment lost 2 bases, leaving 3 bases of the junction unmatched. The CDR3 runs 13 residues. Looked up from germline, CDR1 is SQVTM and CDR2 is ANQGSEA. Here the CDR3 reads CSVELAGYYEQYF. Here the CDR3 DNA reads TGCAGCGTTGAACTAGCGGGATATTACGAGCAGTACTTC.

V usage is TRBV27 and J usage is TRBJ1-2, with D possibly TRBD1 on 5 matching bases. CDR3 length equals 14 residues. In germline, CDR1 is MNHEY, CDR2 SMNVEV (reference sequence). Trimming cost V 2 bases and J 5 bases, with 12 bases left between them. For the CDR3, the DNA is TGTGCCAGCAGTTTAACGGGGGGAGGGTATGGCTACACCTTC. It yields the protein CASSLTGGGYGYTF.

V usage is TRBV4-3 and J usage is TRBJ1-2; perhaps TRBD1 as D (5 bases). Deletions cut 3 bases from V and 0 bases from J, with 8 bases between. The CDR3 contains 14 residues. In germline, CDR1 is LGHNA, CDR2 YSLEER. For the CDR3, the DNA is TGCGCCAGCAGCCAGGGGGTTGCTAACTATGGCTACACCTTC. Translation: CASSQGVANYGYTF.

The rearrangement joins TRBV14 to TRBJ2-5, with unresolved D. Germline lookup yields CDR1 SGHDN and CDR2 FVKESK. Trimming removed 0 bases at V and 2 bases at J, with 10 bases between. CDR3 length: 15 residues. For the CDR3, the DNA is TGTGCCAGCAGCCAAGATTGGCTAGATCAAGAGACCCAGTACTTC. Encoded protein: CASSQDWLDQETQYF.

This chain links TRBV25-1 with TRBJ2-1; D possibly corresponds to TRBD1 (6 bases). Trimming shortened V by 8 bases and J by 4 bases, and 15 bases separated the two germline ends. The CDR3 is 14 amino acids. Looked up from germline, CDR1 is MGHDK and CDR2 is SYGVNS. The CDR3 nucleotides are TGTGCCAGCCGAGATCAGGGGCAATACAATGAGCAGTTCTTC. This translates into CASRDQGQYNEQFF. The entire variable domain, with the rest obtained from reference TRBV25-1 and TRBJ2-1, is as follows: EADIYQTPRYLVIGTGKKITLECSQTMGHDKMYWYQQDPGMELHLIHYSYGVNSTEKGDLSSESTVSRIRTEHFPLTLESARPSHTSQYLCASRDQGQYNEQFFGPGTRLTVL.

This clone was recorded a few times. V and J are TRBV27 and TRBJ2-3; D remains unclear. Germline V gene data show CDR1 as MNHEY and CDR2 as SMNVEV (reference sequence). The CDR3 has 15 residues. V shed 2 bases and J shed 1 base, with 10 bases lying between them. CDR3 nucleotide sequence: TGTGCCAGCAGTTTAGCAGCCGCGGGCACAGATACGCAGTATTTT. Amino acids: CASSLAAAGTDTQYF.

This clone showed up just a few times. The J gene is TRBJ2-1, the V gene TRBV4-1; 8 bases agree with TRBD2. This CDR3 contains 13 residues. The germline V gene has CDR1 MGHRA and CDR2 YSYEKL. After removal of 9 bases from V and 1 base from J, the junction contained 2 bases not matched to a gene. In DNA, the CDR3 is TGCGCCAGTGGACTAGCTTCCTACAATGAGCAGTTCTTC. It is translated as CASGLASYNEQFF.

This chain connects TRBV11-2 to TRBJ2-3; D assignment may be TRBD1 or TRBD2 (6 bases each). Deletions cut 3 bases from V and 3 bases from J, with 10 bases between. Germline CDR1 and CDR2: SGHAT and FQNNGV. The CDR3 is 14 amino acids. The CDR3 DNA reads as TGTGCCAGCAGCTTGGGGGGCCAGACAGATACGCAGTATTTT. Translated: CASSLGGQTDTQYF.

The genes are TRBV13 and TRBJ2-5, with D possibly TRBD2 on 6 matching bases. The CDR3 runs to 18 residues. Germline CDR1 is PRHDT and CDR2 is FYEKMQ (reference sequence). V was trimmed by 5 bases and J by 5 bases, leaving 27 bases between them. CDR3 sequence reads: CASSPTYGDDGGHETQYF. As DNA, the CDR3 is TGTGCCAGCAGCCCAACGTACGGGGACGACGGAGGGCACGAGACCCAGTACTTC.

The chain employs TRBV4-1 and TRBJ2-1; TRBD2 matches 9 bases. Germline CDR1 and CDR2: MGHRA and YSYEKL. This CDR3 has 13 residues. With V trimmed by 4 bases and J by 8 bases, 3 bases remained unmatched. CDR3 nucleotide sequence: TGCGCCAGCAGCCTATTAGCGGGAGATGAGCAGTTCTTC. This sequence encodes CASSLLAGDEQFF.

This chain joins TRBV9 and TRBJ2-3, with a possible D match to TRBD1 (6 bases). CDR1 is SGDLS, CDR2 YYNGEE, per germline. Deletions cut 3 bases from V and 7 bases from J, with 12 bases between. The CDR3 runs 13 residues. CDR3 loop: CASSGTVDYTQYF. CDR3 nucleotide sequence: TGTGCCAGCAGCGGGACAGTGGATTATACGCAGTATTTT.

The chain carries TRBV27 and TRBJ1-2, with D hard to call. The CDR3 is 13 amino acids. In germline, CDR1 is MNHEY, CDR2 SMNVEV (reference sequence). Trimming removed 3 bases at V and 7 bases at J, with 12 bases between. The CDR3 region is CASSFVGSGGYTF. The DNA for the CDR3 is TGTGCCAGCAGTTTCGTCGGGAGTGGTGGCTACACCTTC.

This chain connects TRBV29-1 to TRBJ2-3; D ambiguous. Trimming took off 4 bases at V and 2 bases at J, with 10 bases between the two ends. CDR3 length equals 13 residues. Germline CDR1 reads SQVTM; CDR2 reads ANQGSEA. Here the CDR3 DNA reads TGCAGCGTTGTATCCAGCCTCACAGATACGCAGTATTTT. It codes for CSVVSSLTDTQYF.

CDR3 loop: CAWSGKMSGELFF. Written as DNA, the CDR3 is TGTGCCTGGAGTGGAAAAATGAGCGGGGAGCTGTTTTTT. J is TRBJ2-2 and V is TRBV30; D unresolved. There are 13 residues in the CDR3. V was cut by 1 base and J by 7 bases, with 10 bases left in between. The V gene's germline CDR1 is GTSNPN and CDR2 SVGIG (reference sequence).

The chain is built from TRBV29-1 and TRBJ2-7, with 7 bases lining up with TRBD1. The CDR3 extends over 15 amino acids. With V trimmed by 3 bases and J by 3 bases, 11 bases remained unmatched. The germline CDR1 and CDR2 sequences are SQVTM and ANQGSEA. This CDR3 is CSVEKGQGVIYEQYF. CDR3 bases: TGCAGCGTTGAGAAGGGCCAGGGGGTGATCTACGAGCAGTACTTC.

The chain couples TRBV7-6 to TRBJ2-3; D is possibly TRBD1 (5 bases). From germline, CDR1 is SGHVS and CDR2 FNYEAQ. V was cut by 5 bases and J by 2 bases, with 11 bases left in between. The CDR3 contains 14 residues. CDR3 region: CASSLLQVTDTQYF. The CDR3 bases are TGTGCCAGCAGCCTATTACAGGTCACAGATACGCAGTATTTT. The variable domain in full, with the rest retrieved from reference TRBV7-6 and TRBJ2-3, is GAGVSQSPRYKVTKRGQDVALRCDPISGHVSLYWYRQALGQGPEFLTYFNYEAQQDKSGLPNDRFSAERPEGSISTLTIQRTEQRDSAMYRCASSLLQVTDTQYFGPGTRLTVL.

The rearrangement links TRBV19 to TRBJ2-3; 7 nucleotides align to TRBD1. Germline values: CDR1 LNHDA, CDR2 SQIVND (reference sequence). V was pared by 5 bases and J by 4 bases, with 12 bases of the junction left unmatched. The CDR3 covers 16 residues. The CDR3, as DNA: TGTGCCAGTAGTCCACACCGGGACAGAGTAGCAGATACGCAGTATTTT. Residues: CASSPHRDRVADTQYF.

This clone was found a few times. The chain employs TRBV10-3 and TRBJ2-3, with 10 bases aligning to TRBD2. From germline, CDR1 is ENHRY and CDR2 SYGVKD. The V and J ends lost 10 bases and 1 base, in that order; junction bases with no gene match: 8. CDR3 size: 15 residues. In DNA, the CDR3 is TGTGCCAGCACCGGCGGACTAGCGGGCACAGATACGCAGTATTTT. Its protein is CASTGGLAGTDTQYF.